This is a list of T cell receptor beta chains from one sample in a study of identical twins. TCRdb recomputed calls from the 5' RACE reads with MiXCR, one row per CDR3 protein. The table has roughly 150,000 distinct CDR3 sequences, around 3.5% seen once. Material: memory T cells sorted from blood. The source of these receptors is a man aged 18 to 30 in good health. Both conserved end residues are trimmed from each CDR3.

V: TRBV5-1; J: TRBJ2-1; CDR3: ASSKGRNEQF
V: TRBV25-1; J: TRBJ1-2; CDR3: ASKGAQGYT
V: TRBV28; J: TRBJ2-1; CDR3: ASSPPTSGSYNEQF
V: TRBV27; J: TRBJ1-1; CDR3: ASSRGDSPTEAF
V: TRBV4-2; J: TRBJ1-1; CDR3: ASSQVQGSSTEAF
V: TRBV2; J: TRBJ2-2; CDR3: ASRLRAANTGELF
V: TRBV6-2/TRBV6-3; J: TRBJ1-1; CDR3: ASINSRGRATEAF
V: TRBV28; J: TRBJ2-1; CDR3: ASTRLRGQSSYNEQF
V: TRBV14; J: TRBJ2-7; CDR3: ASSQERGDPRYEQY
V: TRBV20-1; J: TRBJ2-1; CDR3: SAREYGTSHNEQF
V: TRBV7-9; J: TRBJ2-7; CDR3: ASSLARGRDEQY
V: TRBV11-3; J: TRBJ2-5; CDR3: ASSPQKREGKTQY
V: TRBV4-1; J: TRBJ2-5; CDR3: ASSLPSGRGKETQY
V: TRBV7-8; J: TRBJ1-4; CDR3: ASSRSQRATNEKLF
V: TRBV7-2; J: TRBJ2-2; CDR3: ASSLGGGVELF
V: TRBV12-3/TRBV12-4; J: TRBJ2-3; CDR3: ASATDTQY
V: TRBV28; J: TRBJ1-2; CDR3: ASTGEDYGYT
V: TRBV18; J: TRBJ2-7; CDR3: ASSETQGYEQY
V: TRBV20-1; J: TRBJ2-3; CDR3: SAVGLAGDTQY
V: TRBV9; J: TRBJ1-2; CDR3: ASSVAQADIYGYT
V: TRBV12-3/TRBV12-4; J: TRBJ2-1; CDR3: ASSAGQGRIVEQF
V: TRBV20-1; J: TRBJ1-1; CDR3: SARGPGDTEAF
V: TRBV18; J: TRBJ2-3; CDR3: ASSPNGGVDTQY
V: TRBV11-2; J: TRBJ1-1; CDR3: ASSFWGAEAF
V: TRBV12-3/TRBV12-4; J: TRBJ1-5; CDR3: ASQNPGQGINQPQH
V: TRBV29-1; J: TRBJ1-2; CDR3: SVGTDSNGYT